The T cell receptor (beta chain) under discussion was sequenced for a study of cytomegalovirus exposure and HLA in healthy donors. About the research overall: Earlier work reported 100 million or so unique TCR beta sequences from about 190 million T cells. Overall study results and limits: Analyzed later, association rates of TCRs varied across HLA loci, with DRB1 most and HLA-C fewest. The study carried out a later analysis of TCR beta sequences. It associated under 20,000 of them with specific HLA alleles at a false discovery rate of 0.05. It was likely that a cluster of highly shared sequence variants was a sequencing artifact.

Regarding this clone: Its antigen is as yet unknown.

Germline assignment: CDR1 SEHNR and CDR2 FQNEAQ (reference sequence). J gave up 1 base and V 5 bases, and 6 bases lay outside the gene matches. The CDR3 totals 15 residues. Researchers ran the PCR with 60 Vbeta and 13 Jbeta primers. Using immunoSEQ multiplex PCR, the repertoire was profiled, and TCRdb retains in-frame clones only, with some absent. This sample has over 100,000 clones, with about 70% found just once. The sample taken for sequencing was PBMCs. The source of this sequence is a male donor in good health and CMV-seronegative. The V call is TRBV7-9, the J call TRBJ1-2; 8 bases agree with TRBD1. This chain's CDR3 is CASSPTTGDNYGYTF. In nucleotides, the CDR3 is TGTGCCAGCAGCCCGACGACAGGGGATAACTATGGCTACACCTTC.